Listed below are T cell receptor beta chains from one sample, sequenced in a study of naive and memory T cell subsets. TCRdb reprocessed the UMI-ligation and nested PCR reads via MiXCR and lists one record per CDR3 protein. The table has around 140,000 distinct CDR3 sequences, about 23% seen once; the top ten hold 0.11%. Sequenced sample: naive CD4+ T cells from blood. The source of these receptors is a human donor in good health. Both conserved end residues are part of each CDR3. Each record gives: D gene, V gene, CDR3 length, J gene, CDR3 protein. A D gene is named only where the DNA matches it firmly.

d_gene: TRBD2
v_gene: TRBV7-2
len: 16
j_gene: TRBJ2-3
CDR3aa: CASSLAGGPLTDTQYF

d_gene: TRBD1
v_gene: TRBV4-1
len: 17
j_gene: TRBJ1-2
CDR3aa: CASSQELYQGEEDGYTF

d_gene: -
v_gene: TRBV12-3/TRBV12-4
len: 12
j_gene: TRBJ2-1
CDR3aa: CASSPVYGEQFF

d_gene: TRBD2
v_gene: TRBV14
len: 17
j_gene: TRBJ2-2
CDR3aa: CASSLRRLAGATGELFF

d_gene: -
v_gene: TRBV19
len: 15
j_gene: TRBJ1-5
CDR3aa: CASSLGQHSNQPQHF

d_gene: -
v_gene: TRBV20-1
len: 16
j_gene: TRBJ2-7
CDR3aa: CSARDPGSGTTREQYF

d_gene: TRBD1
v_gene: TRBV5-1
len: 13
j_gene: TRBJ2-1
CDR3aa: CASGQGNGNEQFF

d_gene: TRBD2
v_gene: TRBV10-3
len: 16
j_gene: TRBJ2-1
CDR3aa: CAISEWSGRGNNEQFF

d_gene: -
v_gene: TRBV7-9
len: 16
j_gene: TRBJ1-4
CDR3aa: CASSLVRNPTNEKLFF

d_gene: -
v_gene: TRBV30
len: 13
j_gene: TRBJ1-6
CDR3aa: CAWRSLGRSPLHF

d_gene: -
v_gene: TRBV7-9
len: 14
j_gene: TRBJ2-7
CDR3aa: CASSKDTTSFEQYF

d_gene: -
v_gene: TRBV12-3/TRBV12-4
len: 16
j_gene: TRBJ1-1
CDR3aa: CASSPLSGWMNTEAFF

d_gene: -
v_gene: TRBV5-1
len: 15
j_gene: TRBJ1-1
CDR3aa: CASSLDGSLNTEAFF

d_gene: TRBD1
v_gene: TRBV28
len: 14
j_gene: TRBJ1-4
CDR3aa: CASSFDRVNEKLFF

d_gene: TRBD1
v_gene: TRBV12-5
len: 15
j_gene: TRBJ2-1
CDR3aa: CASGLTGTGVDEQFF

d_gene: TRBD1
v_gene: TRBV6-5
len: 14
j_gene: TRBJ1-1
CDR3aa: CASSADRLNTEAFF

d_gene: -
v_gene: TRBV5-1
len: 12
j_gene: TRBJ2-3
CDR3aa: CASSINTDTQYF

d_gene: TRBD2
v_gene: TRBV12-3/TRBV12-4
len: 21
j_gene: TRBJ2-1
CDR3aa: CASSPPGSSRLAGGPISWQFF

d_gene: -
v_gene: TRBV30
len: 11
j_gene: TRBJ2-7
CDR3aa: CAWGRGLEQYF

d_gene: -
v_gene: TRBV6-5
len: 13
j_gene: TRBJ1-2
CDR3aa: CASRKTGKFGYTF

d_gene: TRBD1
v_gene: TRBV18
len: 15
j_gene: TRBJ1-5
CDR3aa: CASSAGTGINQPQHF

d_gene: -
v_gene: TRBV6-1
len: 13
j_gene: TRBJ1-6
CDR3aa: CASSDQPNSPLHF

d_gene: -
v_gene: TRBV25-1
len: 15
j_gene: TRBJ2-7
CDR3aa: CASRWDGRSSYEQYF

d_gene: TRBD2
v_gene: TRBV29-1
len: 13
j_gene: TRBJ2-1
CDR3aa: CSVVGRLYNEQFF

d_gene: TRBD2
v_gene: TRBV29-1
len: 15
j_gene: TRBJ2-3
CDR3aa: CSVGLAGASTDTQYF

d_gene: TRBD2
v_gene: TRBV25-1
len: 12
j_gene: TRBJ2-3
CDR3aa: CASSVSGYTQYF

d_gene: TRBD1
v_gene: TRBV30
len: 17
j_gene: TRBJ2-3
CDR3aa: CAWSVGLTGGPTDTQYF

d_gene: -
v_gene: TRBV5-1
len: 15
j_gene: TRBJ2-1
CDR3aa: CASSSNTGGVGEQFF

d_gene: TRBD2
v_gene: TRBV6-5
len: 18
j_gene: TRBJ2-1
CDR3aa: CASSPIISLAGADNEQFF

d_gene: -
v_gene: TRBV5-5
len: 13
j_gene: TRBJ2-3
CDR3aa: CASSFGTPSTQYF

d_gene: TRBD2
v_gene: TRBV5-1
len: 14
j_gene: TRBJ2-3
CDR3aa: CASSLELARDTQYF

d_gene: -
v_gene: TRBV7-8
len: 16
j_gene: TRBJ2-1
CDR3aa: CASSLGATNFLNEQFF

d_gene: -
v_gene: TRBV18
len: 13
j_gene: TRBJ2-1
CDR3aa: CASSPLEAGEQFF

d_gene: -
v_gene: TRBV5-1
len: 13
j_gene: TRBJ2-5
CDR3aa: CASSISGEETQYF

d_gene: TRBD1
v_gene: TRBV11-2
len: 16
j_gene: TRBJ2-7
CDR3aa: CASHLIKGTGTLGQYF

d_gene: TRBD1
v_gene: TRBV29-1
len: 12
j_gene: TRBJ2-7
CDR3aa: CSVRDSLYEQYF

d_gene: -
v_gene: TRBV5-5
len: 14
j_gene: TRBJ1-2
CDR3aa: CASSLSTANYGYTF

d_gene: -
v_gene: TRBV29-1
len: 13
j_gene: TRBJ2-5
CDR3aa: CSVFGNMGETQYF

d_gene: -
v_gene: TRBV29-1
len: 15
j_gene: TRBJ1-1
CDR3aa: CSVSPYTTWDTEAFF

d_gene: TRBD2
v_gene: TRBV19
len: 15
j_gene: TRBJ2-1
CDR3aa: CASTPTSFPYNEQFF

d_gene: -
v_gene: TRBV28
len: 16
j_gene: TRBJ1-2
CDR3aa: CASNYPQGRANYGYTF

d_gene: -
v_gene: TRBV5-4
len: 17
j_gene: TRBJ2-3
CDR3aa: CASSLAFGSVYTDTQYF

d_gene: TRBD2
v_gene: TRBV2
len: 16
j_gene: TRBJ2-3
CDR3aa: CASSRETSGITDTQYF

d_gene: -
v_gene: TRBV24-1
len: 15
j_gene: TRBJ2-5
CDR3aa: CATSERQGIQETQYF

d_gene: TRBD2
v_gene: TRBV12-3/TRBV12-4
len: 15
j_gene: TRBJ2-1
CDR3aa: CASSLLAGPMSEQFF

d_gene: TRBD1
v_gene: TRBV5-1
len: 15
j_gene: TRBJ2-7
CDR3aa: CASSLRGQGGHEQYF

d_gene: TRBD1
v_gene: TRBV20-1
len: 15
j_gene: TRBJ1-6
CDR3aa: CSARPTGGGNSPLHF

d_gene: -
v_gene: TRBV6-1
len: 16
j_gene: TRBJ2-6
CDR3aa: CASSKGSSSGANVLTF

d_gene: -
v_gene: TRBV10-1
len: 16
j_gene: TRBJ2-3
CDR3aa: CASSETKGFGTDTQYF